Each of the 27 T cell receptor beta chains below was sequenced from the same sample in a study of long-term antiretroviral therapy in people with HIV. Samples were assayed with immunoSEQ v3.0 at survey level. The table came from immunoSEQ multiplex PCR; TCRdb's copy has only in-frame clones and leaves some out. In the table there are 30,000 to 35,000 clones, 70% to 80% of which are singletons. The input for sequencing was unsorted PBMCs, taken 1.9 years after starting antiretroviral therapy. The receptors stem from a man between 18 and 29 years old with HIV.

DNA for the CDR3: TGTGCCAGCAGCAAACTAACCGACTGGGGCCCAGAAAAACTGTTTTTT. Protein product: CASSKLTDWGPEKLFF. The chain couples TRBV21-1 to TRBJ1-4; the DNA was not compared with TRBD1, the D call given in the table. TRBV21-1 is a known pseudogene. The CDR3 length is 16 residues.

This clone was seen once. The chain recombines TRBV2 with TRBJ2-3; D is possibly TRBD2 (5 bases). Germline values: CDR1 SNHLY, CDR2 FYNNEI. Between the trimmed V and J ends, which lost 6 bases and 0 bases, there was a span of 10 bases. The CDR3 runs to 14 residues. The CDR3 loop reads CASRTLESTDTQYF. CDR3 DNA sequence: TGTGCCAGCAGGACACTAGAGAGCACAGATACGCAGTATTTT.

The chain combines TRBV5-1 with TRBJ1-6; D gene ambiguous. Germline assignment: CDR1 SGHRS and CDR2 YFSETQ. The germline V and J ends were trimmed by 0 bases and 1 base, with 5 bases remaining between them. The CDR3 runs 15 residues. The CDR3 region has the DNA TGCGCCAGCAGCTTGGCGGAGTCCTATAATTCACCCCTCCACTTT. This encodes CASSLAESYNSPLHF.

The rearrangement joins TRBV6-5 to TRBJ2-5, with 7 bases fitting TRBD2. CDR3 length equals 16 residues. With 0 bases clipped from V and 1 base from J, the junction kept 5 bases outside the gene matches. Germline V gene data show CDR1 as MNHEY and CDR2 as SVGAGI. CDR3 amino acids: CASSYSIGGFQETQYF. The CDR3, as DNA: TGTGCCAGCAGTTACTCGATCGGGGGGTTCCAAGAGACCCAGTACTTC.

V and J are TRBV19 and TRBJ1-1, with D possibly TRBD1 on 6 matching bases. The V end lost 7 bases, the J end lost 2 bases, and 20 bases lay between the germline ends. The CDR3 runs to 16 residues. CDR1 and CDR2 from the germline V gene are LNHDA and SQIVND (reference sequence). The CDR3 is CASNSRVKGVNTEAFF. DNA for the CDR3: TGTGCCAGTAACTCCAGAGTGAAGGGGGTTAACACTGAAGCTTTCTTT.

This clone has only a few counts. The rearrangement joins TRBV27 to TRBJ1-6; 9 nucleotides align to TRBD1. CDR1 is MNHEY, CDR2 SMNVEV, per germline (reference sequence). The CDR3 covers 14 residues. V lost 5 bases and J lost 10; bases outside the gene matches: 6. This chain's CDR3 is CASSRRQGDSPLHF. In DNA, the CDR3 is TGTGCCAGCAGTCGCCGACAGGGGGACTCACCCCTCCACTTT.

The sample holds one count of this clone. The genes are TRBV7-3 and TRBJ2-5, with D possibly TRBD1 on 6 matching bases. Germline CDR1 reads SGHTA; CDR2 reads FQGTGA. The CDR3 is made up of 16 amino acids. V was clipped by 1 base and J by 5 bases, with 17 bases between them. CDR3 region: CASSLNGGQSGETQYF. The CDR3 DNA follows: TGTGCCAGCAGCTTAAATGGCGGACAGTCTGGGGAGACCCAGTACTTC.

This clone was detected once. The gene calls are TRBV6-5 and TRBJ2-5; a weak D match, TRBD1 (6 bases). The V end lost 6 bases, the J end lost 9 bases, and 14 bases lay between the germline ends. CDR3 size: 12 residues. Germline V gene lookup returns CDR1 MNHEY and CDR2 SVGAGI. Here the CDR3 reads CASSRGQSAQYF. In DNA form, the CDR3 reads TGTGCCAGCAGCCGAGGACAGAGCGCCCAGTACTTC.

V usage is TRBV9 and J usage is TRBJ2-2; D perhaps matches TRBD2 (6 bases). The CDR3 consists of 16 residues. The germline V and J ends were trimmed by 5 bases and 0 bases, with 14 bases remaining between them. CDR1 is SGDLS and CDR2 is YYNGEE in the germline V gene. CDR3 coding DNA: TGTGCCAGCAGGGGGGGAGAGATCGCGAACACCGGGGAGCTGTTTTTT. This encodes CASRGGEIANTGELFF.

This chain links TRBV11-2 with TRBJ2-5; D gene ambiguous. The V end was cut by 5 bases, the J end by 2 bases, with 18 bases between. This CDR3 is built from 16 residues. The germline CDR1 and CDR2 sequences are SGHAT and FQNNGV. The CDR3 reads CASSPIPGGYQETQYF. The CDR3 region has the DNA TGTGCCAGCAGCCCAATCCCTGGCGGCTATCAAGAGACCCAGTACTTC.

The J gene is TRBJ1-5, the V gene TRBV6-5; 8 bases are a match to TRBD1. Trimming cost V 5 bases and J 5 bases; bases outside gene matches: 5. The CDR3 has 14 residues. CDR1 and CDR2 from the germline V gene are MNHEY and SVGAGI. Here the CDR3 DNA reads TGTGCCAGCAGTCCGGGACAGGCGTATCAGCCCCAGCATTTT. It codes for CASSPGQAYQPQHF.

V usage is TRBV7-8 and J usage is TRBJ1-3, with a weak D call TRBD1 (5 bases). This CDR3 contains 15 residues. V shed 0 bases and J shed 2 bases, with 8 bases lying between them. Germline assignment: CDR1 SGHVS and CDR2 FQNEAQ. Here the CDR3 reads CASSLARGTGNTIYF. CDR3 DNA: TGTGCCAGCAGCTTAGCGCGGGGCACTGGAAACACCATATATTTT.

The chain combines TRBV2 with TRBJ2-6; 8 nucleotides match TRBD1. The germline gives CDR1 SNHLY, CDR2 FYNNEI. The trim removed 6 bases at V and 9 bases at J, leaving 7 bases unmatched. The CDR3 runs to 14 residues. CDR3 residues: CASSGTGGLNVLTF. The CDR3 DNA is TGTGCCAGCAGCGGGACAGGCGGCCTCAACGTCCTGACTTTC. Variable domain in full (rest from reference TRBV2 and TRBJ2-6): EPEVTQTPSHQVTQMGQEVILRCVPISNHLYFYWYRQILGQKVEFLVSFYNNEISEKSEIFDDQFSVERPDGSNFTLKIRSTKLEDSAMYFCASSGTGGLNVLTFGAGSRLTVL.

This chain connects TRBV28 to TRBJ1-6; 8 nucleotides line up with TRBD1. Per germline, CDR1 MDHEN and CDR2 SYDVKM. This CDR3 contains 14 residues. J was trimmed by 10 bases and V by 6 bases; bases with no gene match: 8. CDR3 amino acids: CASRAGQVRSPLHF. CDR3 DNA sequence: TGTGCCAGCAGAGCGGGACAGGTGAGATCACCCCTCCACTTT.

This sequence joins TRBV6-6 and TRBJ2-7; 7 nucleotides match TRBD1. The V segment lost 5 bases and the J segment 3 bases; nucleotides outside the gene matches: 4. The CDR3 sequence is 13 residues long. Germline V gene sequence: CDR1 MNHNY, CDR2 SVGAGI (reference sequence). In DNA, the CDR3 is TGTGCCAGCAGTATCCGACAGGGCTACGAGCAGTACGTC. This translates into CASSIRQGYEQYV.

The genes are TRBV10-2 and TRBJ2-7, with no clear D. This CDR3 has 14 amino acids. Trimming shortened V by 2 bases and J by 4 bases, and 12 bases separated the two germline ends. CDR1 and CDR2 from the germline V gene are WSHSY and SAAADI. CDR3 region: CASSEPVTRYEQYF. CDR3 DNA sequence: TGCGCCAGCAGTGAGCCTGTCACGAGGTACGAGCAGTACTTC.

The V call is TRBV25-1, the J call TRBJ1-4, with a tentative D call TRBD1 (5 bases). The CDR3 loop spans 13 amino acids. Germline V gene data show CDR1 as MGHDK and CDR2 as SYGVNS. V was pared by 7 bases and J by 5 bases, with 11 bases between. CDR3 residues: CASNRQPNEKLFF. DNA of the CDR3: TGTGCCAGCAACAGACAGCCAAATGAAAAACTGTTTTTT. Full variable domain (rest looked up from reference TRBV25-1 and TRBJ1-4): EADIYQTPRYLVIGTGKKITLECSQTMGHDKMYWYQQDPGMELHLIHYSYGVNSTEKGDLSSESTVSRIRTEHFPLTLESARPSHTSQYLCASNRQPNEKLFFGSGTQLSVL.

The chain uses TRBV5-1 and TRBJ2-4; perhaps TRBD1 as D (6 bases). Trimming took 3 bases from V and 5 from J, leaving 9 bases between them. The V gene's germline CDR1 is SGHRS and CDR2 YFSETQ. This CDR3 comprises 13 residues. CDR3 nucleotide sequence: TGCGCCAGCAGCTCTCGGACAGAAAACATTCAGTACTTC. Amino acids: CASSSRTENIQYF.

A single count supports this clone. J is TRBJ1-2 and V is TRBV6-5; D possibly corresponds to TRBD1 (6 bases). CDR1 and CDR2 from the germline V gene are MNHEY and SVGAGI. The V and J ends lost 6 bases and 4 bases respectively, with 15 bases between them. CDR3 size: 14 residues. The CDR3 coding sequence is TGTGCCAGCAGGCCCCATGAGACAGGCTATGGCTACACCTTC. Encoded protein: CASRPHETGYGYTF.

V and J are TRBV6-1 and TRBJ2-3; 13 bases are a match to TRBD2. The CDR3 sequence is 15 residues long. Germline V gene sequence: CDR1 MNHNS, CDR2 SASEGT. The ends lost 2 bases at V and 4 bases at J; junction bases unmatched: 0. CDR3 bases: TGTGCCAGCAGTGAAACTAGCGGGGGGGCAGATACGCAGTATTTT. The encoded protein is CASSETSGGADTQYF.

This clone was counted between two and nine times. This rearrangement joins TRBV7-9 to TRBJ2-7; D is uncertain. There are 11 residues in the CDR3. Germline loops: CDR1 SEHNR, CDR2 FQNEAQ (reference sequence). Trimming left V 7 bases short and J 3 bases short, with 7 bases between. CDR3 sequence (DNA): TGTGCCAGCATCCAGAACTACGAGCAGTACTTC. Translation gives CASIQNYEQYF. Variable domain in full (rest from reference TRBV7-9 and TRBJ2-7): DTGVSQNPRHKITKRGQNVTFRCDPISEHNRLYWYRQTLGQGPEFLTYFQNEAQLEKSRLLSDRFSAERPKGSFSTLEIQRTEQGDSAMYLCASIQNYEQYFGPGTRLTVT.

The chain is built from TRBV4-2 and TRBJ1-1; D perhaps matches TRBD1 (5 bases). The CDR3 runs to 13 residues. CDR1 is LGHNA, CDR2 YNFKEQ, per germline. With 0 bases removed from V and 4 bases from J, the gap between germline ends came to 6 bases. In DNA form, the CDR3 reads TGTGCCAGCAGCCAAGAAGGGGCCACTGAAGCTTTCTTT. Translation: CASSQEGATEAFF.

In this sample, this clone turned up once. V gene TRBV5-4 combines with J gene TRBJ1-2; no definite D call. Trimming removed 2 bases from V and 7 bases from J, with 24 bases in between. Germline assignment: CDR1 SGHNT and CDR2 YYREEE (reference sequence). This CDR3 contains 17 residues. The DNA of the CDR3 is TGTGCCAGCAGCTTTGACGCGGAAAGCCCGAACCTGTTTGGCTACACCTTC. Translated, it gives CASSFDAESPNLFGYTF.

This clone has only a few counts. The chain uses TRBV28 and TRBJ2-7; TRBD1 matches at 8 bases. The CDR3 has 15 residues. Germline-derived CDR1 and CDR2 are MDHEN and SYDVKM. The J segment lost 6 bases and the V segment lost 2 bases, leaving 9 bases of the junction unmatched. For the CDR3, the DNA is TGTGCCAGCAGTTTAGCGGGGCAGGGGGCTCGCGAGCAGTACGTC. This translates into CASSLAGQGAREQYV.

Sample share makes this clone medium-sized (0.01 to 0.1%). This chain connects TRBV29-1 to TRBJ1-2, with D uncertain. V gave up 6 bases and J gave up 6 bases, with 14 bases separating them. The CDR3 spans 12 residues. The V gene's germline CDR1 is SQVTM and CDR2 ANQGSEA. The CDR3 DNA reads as TGCAGCGTCGCCTCCCTACGGGATGGCTACACCTTC. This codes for CSVASLRDGYTF.

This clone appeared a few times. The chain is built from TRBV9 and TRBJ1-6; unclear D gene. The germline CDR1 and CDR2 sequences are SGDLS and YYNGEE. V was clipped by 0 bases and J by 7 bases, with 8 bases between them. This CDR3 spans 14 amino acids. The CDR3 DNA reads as TGTGCCAGCAGCGTAGCGCAAGCAAATTCACCCCTCCACTTT. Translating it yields CASSVAQANSPLHF.

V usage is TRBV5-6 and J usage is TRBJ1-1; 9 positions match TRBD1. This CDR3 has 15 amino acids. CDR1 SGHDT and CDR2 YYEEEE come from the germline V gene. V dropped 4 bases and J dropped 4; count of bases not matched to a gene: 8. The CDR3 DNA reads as TGTGCCAGCAGCCTCTTCGGACAGGGGATCACTGAAGCTTTCTTT. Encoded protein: CASSLFGQGITEAFF. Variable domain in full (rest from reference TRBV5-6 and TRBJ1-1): DAGVTQSPTHLIKTRGQQVTLRCSPKSGHDTVSWYQQALGQGPQFIFQYYEEEERQRGNFPDRFSGHQFPNYSSELNVNALLLGDSALYLCASSLFGQGITEAFFGQGTRLTVV.